The 21 T cell receptor beta chains given below trace back to one sample, sequenced in a study of T cells in localized non-small cell lung cancer. Clones were read by immunoSEQ multiplex PCR, and TCRdb kept only the in-frame ones, dropping some. This table has roughly 25,000 clones, roughly 86% appearing once. The specimen comprised peripheral blood, sampled before any cancer treatment. All receptors come from a male donor aged 60 or over with stage II squamous cell lung carcinoma.

This sequence joins TRBV7-9 and TRBJ1-1; 7 bases fit TRBD1. The V segment lost 4 bases and the J segment 1 base; nucleotides outside the gene matches: 6. This CDR3 contains 15 residues. Per germline, CDR1 SEHNR and CDR2 FQNEAQ (reference sequence). CDR3 bases: TGTGCCAGCAGCTCATCCGGGACAGAGAACACTGAAGCTTTCTTT. Translation gives CASSSSGTENTEAFF.

Only one count was recorded for this clone. The chain links TRBV27 to TRBJ1-1; D remains unclear. The CDR3 extends over 14 amino acids. Germline V lookup: CDR1 MNHEY, CDR2 SMNVEV (reference sequence). The V end was cut by 1 base, the J end by 3 bases, with 9 bases between. In nucleotides, the CDR3 is TGTGCCAGCAGTTTATTAGGAAGACACACTGAAGCTTTCTTT. This sequence encodes CASSLLGRHTEAFF.

This sequence joins TRBV21-1 and TRBJ2-2. TRBV21-1 is recorded as a pseudogene. CDR3 length: 16 residues. DNA for the CDR3: TGTGCCAGCAACCCCACCGAAAAGGGGGGTAGCGGGGAGCTGTTTTTT. Its translation is CASNPTEKGGSGELFF.

This clone came up once. The V gene is TRBV11-2, the J gene TRBJ2-3, with TRBD1 as a possible D gene (6 bases). Germline CDR1 reads SGHAT; CDR2 reads FQNNGV. Trimming removed 7 bases from V and 0 bases from J, with 20 bases in between. The CDR3 contains 17 residues. The CDR3 DNA reads TGTGCCAGCACTTCAGCCACGGACAGCTTTAGCACAGATACGCAGTATTTT. Encoded protein: CASTSATDSFSTDTQYF.

The chain joins TRBV18 to TRBJ1-1, with 8 nucleotides matching TRBD1. Germline CDR1 is KGHSH and CDR2 is LQKENI. CDR3 size: 15 residues. With V trimmed by 3 bases and J by 3 bases, 6 bases remained unmatched. DNA of the CDR3: TGTGCCAGCTCACCTACACAGGGGGTCGACACTGAAGCTTTCTTT. Protein sequence: CASSPTQGVDTEAFF.

The chain joins TRBV5-1 to TRBJ2-3; 11 positions agree with TRBD2. This CDR3 is built from 14 residues. The J segment lost 7 bases and the V segment lost 4 bases, leaving 5 bases of the junction unmatched. CDR1 SGHRS and CDR2 YFSETQ come from the germline V gene. CDR3 coding DNA: TGCGCCAGCAGCCCGACTAGCGGGACGTATACGCAGTATTTT. It is translated as CASSPTSGTYTQYF.

The chain uses TRBV5-6 and TRBJ2-5, with 7 bases matching TRBD2. CDR1 is SGHDT and CDR2 is YYEEEE in the germline V gene. This CDR3 has 14 amino acids. Losses at the gene ends were 2 bases for V and 2 bases for J; bases not matched to a gene: 3. CDR3 bases: TGTGCCAGCAGCTTTTTCGGGGGGCAAGAGACCCAGTACTTC. This sequence encodes CASSFFGGQETQYF.

Here the CDR3 reads CASSPSGGSGANVLTF. The CDR3 DNA follows: TGTGCCAGCAGCCCTTCGGGGGGCTCTGGGGCCAACGTCCTGACTTTC. The chain uses TRBV7-2 and TRBJ2-6; 7 positions agree with TRBD2. With V trimmed by 5 bases and J by 0 bases, 4 bases remained unmatched. CDR1 and CDR2 (germline): SGHTA, FQGNSA. This CDR3 is 16 amino acids long. Complete variable domain (other parts from reference TRBV7-2 and TRBJ2-6): GAGVSQSPSNKVTEKGKDVELRCDPISGHTALYWYRQSLGQGLEFLIYFQGNSAPDKSGLPSDRFSAERTGGSVSTLTIQRTQQEDSAVYLCASSPSGGSGANVLTFGAGSRLTVL.

The chain carries TRBV19 and TRBJ1-1, with 9 bases lining up with TRBD1. CDR1 and CDR2 (germline): LNHDA, SQIVND (reference sequence). Trimming took 6 bases from V and 3 from J; bases not matched to a gene: 5. This CDR3 comprises 14 residues. This CDR3 is CASRRDRADTEAFF. CDR3 DNA sequence: TGTGCCAGTAGGCGGGACAGGGCGGACACTGAAGCTTTCTTT.

The V gene is TRBV25-1, the J gene TRBJ2-7; TRBD1 aligns across 9 bases. The CDR3 covers 16 residues. Germline V gives CDR1 MGHDK, CDR2 SYGVNS. Unmatched junction bases numbered 7, after V lost 4 bases and J lost 0 bases. The CDR3 nucleotides read TGTGCCAGCAGTGGAACCGGACAGGGGAGCTCCTACGAGCAGTACTTC. Translating it yields CASSGTGQGSSYEQYF.

V is TRBV19 and J is TRBJ2-3; 9 bases match TRBD1. This CDR3 contains 14 residues. The germline V gene encodes CDR1 LNHDA and CDR2 SQIVND (reference sequence). J was trimmed by 3 bases and V by 6 bases; bases with no gene match: 4. The CDR3 region is CASRDRGRTDTQYF. As DNA, the CDR3 is TGTGCCAGTAGAGACAGGGGGAGGACAGATACGCAGTATTTT. The variable domain in full, completed from reference TRBV19 and TRBJ2-3, reads DGGITQSPKYLFRKEGQNVTLSCEQNLNHDAMYWYRQDPGQGLRLIYYSQIVNDFQKGDIAEGYSVSREKKESFPLTVTSAQKNPTAFYLCASRDRGRTDTQYFGPGTRLTVL.

The rearrangement joins TRBV28 to TRBJ1-2; 11 nucleotides match TRBD1. CDR3 length equals 14 residues. Germline-derived CDR1 and CDR2 are MDHEN and SYDVKM. Trimming cost V 5 bases and J 3 bases; bases outside gene matches: 2. The CDR3: CASSGQGADYGYTF. CDR3 coding DNA: TGTGCCAGCAGTGGACAGGGGGCGGACTATGGCTACACCTTC.

The J gene is TRBJ1-5, the V gene TRBV5-6; no definite D call. Trimming removed 0 bases at V and 2 bases at J, with 6 bases between. The CDR3 is made up of 14 amino acids. Germline V gene sequence: CDR1 SGHDT, CDR2 YYEEEE. The CDR3 DNA sequence: TGTGCCAGCAGCTTGGGGGATGGCAATCAGCCCCAGCATTTT. Translating it yields CASSLGDGNQPQHF.

The chain uses TRBV28 and TRBJ2-7, with a tentative D call TRBD2 (6 bases). The ends were cut back, 2 bases at V and 0 bases at J, with 8 bases in the middle. From germline, CDR1 is MDHEN and CDR2 SYDVKM. This CDR3 region has 14 residues. The CDR3 reads CASSLGGSSYEQYF. The CDR3 region has the DNA TGTGCCAGCAGTTTAGGAGGGTCCTCCTACGAGCAGTACTTC.

CDR3 nucleotide sequence: TGTGCCAGTAGTACCCAAACGACGGGGGGGTACTATGGCTACACCTTC. As protein: CASSTQTTGGYYGYTF. V is TRBV19 and J is TRBJ1-2; perhaps TRBD1 as D (5 bases). The germline CDR1 and CDR2 sequences are LNHDA and SQIVND (reference sequence). The CDR3 is made up of 16 amino acids. The V end was cut by 4 bases, the J end by 3 bases, with 18 bases between.

The rearrangement uses TRBV28 and TRBJ1-5, with D possibly being TRBD1 (5 bases). Germline CDR1 reads MDHEN; CDR2 reads SYDVKM. The CDR3 sequence is 16 residues long. V was cut by 3 bases and J by 6 bases, with 18 bases left in between. The CDR3 bases are TGTGCCAGCAGTTTTCGTGGGGCCGGCGGGGTTCAGCCCCAGCATTTT. Translated: CASSFRGAGGVQPQHF.

The V call is TRBV30, the J call TRBJ2-5; D uncertain. Germline CDR1 reads GTSNPN; CDR2 reads SVGIG (reference sequence). V was clipped by 0 bases and J by 1 base, with 15 bases between them. CDR3 length equals 16 residues. CDR3 protein: CAWSVSRRPTQETQYF. CDR3 nucleotides: TGTGCCTGGAGTGTATCTAGACGACCTACCCAAGAGACCCAGTACTTC.

This clone was counted a few times. V and J are TRBV9 and TRBJ1-1, with TRBD1 identical over 7 bases. V lost 0 bases and J lost 8; bases outside the gene matches: 1. Germline V gene sequence: CDR1 SGDLS, CDR2 YYNGEE. The CDR3 extends over 12 amino acids. The CDR3 sequence: CASSVDRGEAFF. Here the CDR3 DNA reads TGTGCCAGCAGCGTAGACAGGGGCGAAGCTTTCTTT.

The chain combines TRBV7-8 with TRBJ1-1; tentative D call: TRBD1 (5 bases). V shed 1 base and J shed 7 bases, with 10 bases lying between them. The CDR3 has 13 amino acids. CDR1 and CDR2 (germline): SGHVS, FQNEAQ. Written as DNA, the CDR3 is TGTGCCAGCAGCTTAGACAGGTTGGGTGAAGCTTTCTTT. Protein: CASSLDRLGEAFF.

V and J are TRBV27 and TRBJ1-5, with 9 nucleotides matching TRBD1. Germline V gene sequence: CDR1 MNHEY, CDR2 SMNVEV (reference sequence). The trim removed 2 bases at V and 6 bases at J, leaving 5 bases unmatched. CDR3 length: 15 residues. The CDR3 region is CASSLTTGGGQPQHF. The CDR3 DNA sequence: TGTGCCAGCAGTTTAACTACAGGGGGCGGTCAGCCCCAGCATTTT.

The rearrangement joins TRBV30 to TRBJ2-7; D is uncertain. CDR1 is GTSNPN, CDR2 SVGIG, per germline (reference sequence). V lost 0 bases and J lost 6, with 9 bases in between. The CDR3 is 12 amino acids. The CDR3 is CAWSVRQAEQYF. The CDR3 DNA is TGTGCCTGGAGTGTCCGGCAGGCCGAGCAGTACTTC.